This T cell receptor (beta chain) was recovered during a study of blood T cell repertoires in COVID-19. Study overall: The cDNA or gDNA used as material had been derived from T cells, B-cell-depleted T cells, or PBMCs.

The length of the CDR3 is 17 residues. In germline, CDR1 is SGHRS, CDR2 YFSETQ. V dropped 5 bases and J dropped 6; count of bases not matched to a gene: 14. Methods used by the authors: It was from reference gene primer amplification that nucleated cell counts were estimated. The repertoire was sequenced with immunoSEQ multiplex PCR; TCRdb's copy has only in-frame clones and lacks some. V and J calls plus clone size are reproduced from that table; the DNA served to infer D and trimming. The data show roughly 84,000 clones, approximately 86% seen once. Material: peripheral blood. This chain uses TRBV5-1 with TRBJ1-6; 7 nucleotides line up with TRBD1. The receptor was derived from an elderly man with active or convalescent COVID-19. The CDR3: CASSQGVPGQRNSPLHF. The CDR3 coding sequence is TGCGCCAGCAGTCAGGGGGTACCGGGACAGCGTAATTCACCCCTCCACTTT.